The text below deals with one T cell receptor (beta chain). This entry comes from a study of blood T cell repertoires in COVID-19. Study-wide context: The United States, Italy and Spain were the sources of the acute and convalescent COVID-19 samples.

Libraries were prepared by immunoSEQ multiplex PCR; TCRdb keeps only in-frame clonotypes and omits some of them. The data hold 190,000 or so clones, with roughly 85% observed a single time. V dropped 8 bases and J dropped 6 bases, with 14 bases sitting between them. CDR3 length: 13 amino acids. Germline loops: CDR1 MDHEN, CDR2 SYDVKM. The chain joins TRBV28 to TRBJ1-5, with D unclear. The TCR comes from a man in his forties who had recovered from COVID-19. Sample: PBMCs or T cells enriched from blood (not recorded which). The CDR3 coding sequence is TGTGCCAGCGGTGGGCTTATGGGTCAGCCCCAGCATTTT. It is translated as CASGGLMGQPQHF.